The 18 T cell receptor beta chains below come from one sample, sequenced in a study of cytomegalovirus exposure and HLA in healthy donors. 60 Vbeta and 13 Jbeta primers were used in PCR. Produced via immunoSEQ multiplex PCR; TCRdb's table is partial and in-frame only. The sample has approximately 150,000 clones, approximately 73% seen once. The sequenced material came from PBMCs. The receptors were sampled from a woman aged 18-29 years in good health and CMV-seronegative.

This clone was detected a few times. The V call is TRBV9, the J call TRBJ2-4; TRBD1 agrees at 11 bases. Germline CDR1 reads SGDLS; CDR2 reads YYNGEE. V was pared by 0 bases and J by 6 bases, with 8 bases of the junction left unmatched. This CDR3 contains 17 residues. As DNA, the CDR3 is TGTGCCAGCAGCGTAGGGACAGGGGGCCGTCCGGGAAACATTCAGTACTTC. This sequence encodes CASSVGTGGRPGNIQYF.

The V gene is TRBV5-1, the J gene TRBJ2-1; TRBD1 aligns across 11 bases. The CDR3 extends over 16 amino acids. Germline V CDR1 and CDR2: SGHRS, YFSETQ. After removal of 0 bases from V and 8 bases from J, the junction contained 7 bases not matched to a gene. As DNA, the CDR3 is TGCGCCAGCAGCTTGGAGGGACAGGGGGTACTCGATGAGCAGTTCTTC. Translated: CASSLEGQGVLDEQFF.

The chain joins TRBV7-3 to TRBJ2-2; weak D call: TRBD1 (6 bases). There are 16 residues in the CDR3. V lost 5 bases to trimming and J lost 1 base, with 14 bases between them. Germline CDR1 reads SGHTA; CDR2 reads FQGTGA. In DNA, the CDR3 is TGTGCCAGCAGCATAATACCGGGACAGAACACCGGGGAGCTGTTTTTT. Protein: CASSIIPGQNTGELFF.

This sequence joins TRBV7-2 and TRBJ2-5; 8 nucleotides line up with TRBD2. The CDR3 loop spans 14 amino acids. Germline V gives CDR1 SGHTA, CDR2 FQGNSA. V dropped 0 bases and J dropped 5; count of bases not matched to a gene: 2. Here the CDR3 DNA reads TGTGCCAGCAGCTTAGCAGCGGGAGCTGAGACCCAGTACTTC. This gives the protein CASSLAAGAETQYF.

This clone was observed a single time. The CDR3 reads CASSEGIVRNIQYF. In nucleotides, the CDR3 is TGTGCCAGCAGTGAAGGTATCGTCAGGAACATTCAGTACTTC. The chain is built from TRBV25-1 and TRBJ2-4; D uncertain. Germline V gene lookup returns CDR1 MGHDK and CDR2 SYGVNS. This CDR3 has 14 residues. V lost 2 bases, J lost 7 bases, and 12 bases lay in between. The variable domain in full, with the rest retrieved from reference TRBV25-1 and TRBJ2-4, is EADIYQTPRYLVIGTGKKITLECSQTMGHDKMYWYQQDPGMELHLIHYSYGVNSTEKGDLSSESTVSRIRTEHFPLTLESARPSHTSQYLCASSEGIVRNIQYFGAGTRLSVL.

V gene TRBV6-4 combines with J gene TRBJ2-3; weak D call: TRBD2 (5 bases). V lost 3 bases to trimming and J lost 0 bases, with 7 bases between them. Germline CDR1 MRHNA, CDR2 SNTAGT. The CDR3 extends over 14 amino acids. CDR3 sequence: CASSEGLSTDTQYF. In DNA, the CDR3 is TGTGCCAGCAGTGAAGGACTTAGCACAGATACGCAGTATTTT.

The chain joins TRBV30 to TRBJ2-3, with D hard to call. The CDR3 is 12 residues long. Trimming pared 2 bases from V and 4 bases from J, leaving 7 bases between. From germline, CDR1 is GTSNPN and CDR2 SVGIG (reference sequence). The DNA of the CDR3 is TGTGCCTGGAGTCTAATGGCAGATACGCAGTATTTT. Its protein is CAWSLMADTQYF. Supplemented by reference TRBV30 and TRBJ2-3, the full variable domain reads SQTIHQWPATLVQPVGSPLSLECTVEGTSNPNLYWYRQAAGRGLQLLFYSVGIGQISSEVPQNLSASRPQDRQFILSSKKLLLSDSGFYLCAWSLMADTQYFGPGTRLTVL.

V usage is TRBV9 and J usage is TRBJ1-5, with 12 bases fitting TRBD1. Germline values: CDR1 SGDLS, CDR2 YYNGEE. Trimming took 4 bases from V and 7 from J; bases not matched to a gene: 3. There are 14 residues in the CDR3. The CDR3 here is CASSQGTGGQPQHF. The CDR3 bases are TGTGCCAGCAGCCAGGGGACAGGGGGCCAGCCCCAGCATTTT.

This sequence joins TRBV2 and TRBJ2-3; a weak D match, TRBD1 (6 bases). CDR1 and CDR2 (germline): SNHLY, FYNNEI. CDR3 length equals 13 residues. V gave up 5 bases and J gave up 2 bases, with 8 bases separating them. The CDR3, as DNA: TGTGCCAGCAGTTGGGACAACACAGATACGCAGTATTTT. It codes for CASSWDNTDTQYF.

The chain couples TRBV7-9 to TRBJ2-7, with TRBD1 matching over 9 bases. J was trimmed by 4 bases and V by 3 bases; bases with no gene match: 7. The germline gives CDR1 SEHNR, CDR2 FQNEAQ (reference sequence). This CDR3 has 15 residues. CDR3 nucleotides: TGTGCCAGCAGCTTTGGACAGGGGAGCCATTACGAGCAGTACGTC. It codes for CASSFGQGSHYEQYV.

The rearrangement links TRBV19 to TRBJ1-5; 9 bases fit TRBD1. Germline-derived CDR1 and CDR2 are LNHDA and SQIVND (reference sequence). V lost 3 bases to trimming and J lost 7 bases; unmatched junction nucleotides: 7. The CDR3 sequence is 15 residues long. CDR3 nucleotides: TGTGCCAGTAGTATTAGGGACAGGGTTAACCAGCCCCAGCATTTT. Translating gives CASSIRDRVNQPQHF.

This sequence joins TRBV4-1 and TRBJ2-7; D is perhaps TRBD1 (6 bases). Trimming cost V 4 bases and J 4 bases, with 14 bases left between them. The CDR3 spans 14 residues. Germline CDR1 is MGHRA and CDR2 is YSYEKL. CDR3 protein: CASSPVTGVYEQYF. The DNA of the CDR3 is TGCGCCAGCAGCCCTGTGACAGGAGTATACGAGCAGTACTTC.

The chain uses TRBV7-3 and TRBJ1-1; no firm D call. V was shortened by 0 bases and J by 1 base, with 6 bases between the two germline ends. This CDR3 spans 14 amino acids. Germline-derived CDR1 and CDR2 are SGHTA and FQGTGA. CDR3 in DNA: TGTGCCAGCAGCTTAACTTGGAGGAACACTGAAGCTTTCTTT. Its protein product is CASSLTWRNTEAFF.

The rearrangement uses TRBV7-9 and TRBJ2-2; D gene uncertain. V lost 1 base to trimming and J lost 1 base, with 10 bases between them. From germline, CDR1 is SEHNR and CDR2 FQNEAQ (reference sequence). The CDR3 is 16 residues long. CDR3 sequence (DNA): TGTGCCAGCAGCTTAGGGAGAGGAGAGAACACCGGGGAGCTGTTTTTT. It codes for CASSLGRGENTGELFF.

This chain connects TRBV4-3 to TRBJ1-6; possibly TRBD1 for D (6 bases). Germline CDR1 and CDR2: LGHNA and YSLEER. The CDR3 consists of 17 residues. V was clipped by 3 bases and J by 3 bases, with 15 bases between them. In DNA, the CDR3 is TGCGCCAGCAGCCAGGGGGCAGGTGTGGACTATAATTCACCCCTCCACTTT. This gives the protein CASSQGAGVDYNSPLHF.

V gene TRBV7-2 combines with J gene TRBJ2-3; D is uncertain. Germline CDR1 reads SGHTA; CDR2 reads FQGNSA. The CDR3 length is 12 residues. V lost 0 bases and J lost 5, with 3 bases in between. The chain's CDR3 is CASSLARDTQYF. In DNA, the CDR3 is TGTGCCAGCAGCTTAGCGCGAGATACGCAGTATTTT.

The chain recombines TRBV11-3 with TRBJ2-1, with a possible D match to TRBD1 (6 bases). The CDR3 length is 14 residues. Germline CDR1 and CDR2: SGHNT and YENEEA. V was trimmed by 1 base and J by 6 bases, leaving 10 bases between them. The CDR3 is CASSLGGRSNEQFF. The CDR3, as DNA: TGTGCCAGCAGCTTAGGGGGGCGATCCAATGAGCAGTTCTTC. Filled out from reference TRBV11-3 and TRBJ2-1, the complete variable domain reads EAGVVQSPRYKIIEKKQPVAFWCNPISGHNTLYWYLQNLGQGPELLIRYENEEAVDDSQLPKDRFSAERLKGVDSTLKIQPAELGDSAVYLCASSLGGRSNEQFFGPGTRLTVL.

This clone showed up just a few times. The chain couples TRBV9 to TRBJ1-4; maybe TRBD1 (5 bases). The V end lost 3 bases, the J end lost 8 bases, and 11 bases lay between the germline ends. Germline values: CDR1 SGDLS, CDR2 YYNGEE. This CDR3 comprises 13 residues. The CDR3 nucleotides are TGTGCCAGCAGCGCCGACAGCGGGGAAAAACTGTTTTTT. Its protein is CASSADSGEKLFF. Using reference TRBV9 and TRBJ1-4 for the parts outside the CDR3, the full variable domain is DSGVTQTPKHLITATGQRVTLRCSPRSGDLSVYWYQQSLDQGLQFLIQYYNGEERAKGNILERFSAQQFPDLHSELNLSSLELGDSALYFCASSADSGEKLFFGSGTQLSVL.